This T cell receptor beta chain originates from a study of graft-versus-host responses after intestinal transplantation. For this clone: The antigen remains unidentified.

The germline gives CDR1 SNHLY, CDR2 FYNNEI. V gave up 6 bases and J gave up 7 bases; unmatched junction bases: 7. The CDR3 totals 14 residues. Assay used: immunoSEQ multiplex PCR; TCRdb lists only in-frame clones, some missing. This table has around 110,000 clones, around 90% appearing once. The chain employs TRBV2 and TRBJ1-4; TRBD1 agrees at 8 bases. The source was unstimulated CD4+ T cells sorted from spleen or lymph node cells, collected before transplant. This clonotype originated in a human donor who was the organ donor for an intestinal transplant. The CDR3 reads CASRDRAFTEKLFF. CDR3 DNA sequence: TGTGCCAGCAGGGACAGGGCGTTTACTGAAAAACTGTTTTTT.